These 20 T cell receptor beta chains originate from one sample sequenced in a study of radiotherapy plus CTLA-4 blockade in lung cancer (dated by TCRdb to about 2018). To prepare the library, the immunoSEQ multiplex PCR assay was applied. As stored in TCRdb, this immuneACCESS dataset retains in-frame rearrangements with V and J assigned. A fraction of the clones does not appear; measured against another copy, unresolved V genes explain less than half of the discrepancy, and the remainder lacks a known reason. Across this sample there are fewer than 50,000 clones, with approximately 62% seen only once. About 18% of the sample is in the top ten clones. The material was peripheral blood, obtained from a patient treated with radiotherapy plus ipilimumab. These receptors all stem from a human donor with non-small cell lung cancer who had a partial response to radiotherapy plus ipilimumab.

A few counts support this clone. This rearrangement joins TRBV9 to TRBJ2-2, with TRBD2 identical over 12 bases. The germline CDR1 and CDR2 sequences are SGDLS and YYNGEE. Trimming removed 4 bases from V and 7 bases from J; junction bases left unmatched: 5. The CDR3 extends over 15 amino acids. The CDR3 coding sequence is TGTGCCAGCAGCACAACTAGCGGGAGGATCGGGGAGCTGTTTTTT. Its protein is CASSTTSGRIGELFF.

The V call is TRBV7-9, the J call TRBJ1-3; 9 bases match TRBD1. Germline-derived CDR1 and CDR2 are SEHNR and FQNEAQ (reference sequence). Losses at the gene ends were 6 bases for V and 1 base for J; bases not matched to a gene: 16. The CDR3 extends over 19 amino acids. The CDR3 reads CASSPLLGGTGTSGNTIYF. The CDR3 bases are TGTGCCAGCAGTCCCCTCCTCGGCGGGACAGGGACGTCTGGAAACACCATATATTTT.

This clone was observed a few times. The rearrangement joins TRBV27 to TRBJ2-7, with D possibly TRBD1 on 7 matching bases. The ends were cut back, 8 bases at V and 7 bases at J, with 18 bases in the middle. The CDR3 is 13 amino acids. Looked up from germline, CDR1 is MNHEY and CDR2 is SMNVEV (reference sequence). The DNA of the CDR3 is TGTGCCAGCGCAGCGAGGAGGGGGCGTGAGCAGTACTTC. Protein: CASAARRGREQYF.

CDR3 in amino acids: CASSPGLAGQETQYF. The CDR3 DNA follows: TGCGCCAGCAGCCCCGGACTAGCGGGTCAAGAGACCCAGTACTTC. The genes are TRBV5-1 and TRBJ2-5; 11 bases are a match to TRBD2. The CDR3 consists of 15 residues. After removal of 4 bases from V and 2 bases from J, the junction contained 4 bases not matched to a gene. The germline CDR1 and CDR2 sequences are SGHRS and YFSETQ.

The V gene is TRBV11-2, the J gene TRBJ2-3, with 10 bases matching TRBD2. Per germline, CDR1 SGHAT and CDR2 FQNNGV. Trimming at V came to 0 bases and at J to 3 bases, leaving 6 bases not matched to a gene. CDR3 length: 17 amino acids. The CDR3 coding sequence is TGTGCCAGCAGCTTAGATCGGAGTAGCGGGAGGACAGATACGCAGTATTTT. The encoded protein is CASSLDRSSGRTDTQYF.

This rearrangement joins TRBV9 to TRBJ2-1; TRBD1 matches at 7 bases. CDR1 and CDR2 (germline): SGDLS, YYNGEE. V lost 3 bases to trimming and J lost 7 bases; unmatched junction nucleotides: 10. The CDR3 has 15 residues. The DNA for the CDR3 is TGTGCCAGCAGCGAAAAGGGGGCCCATTTAAATGAGCAGTTCTTC. Encoded protein: CASSEKGAHLNEQFF.

J is TRBJ2-5 and V is TRBV7-9; 9 positions match TRBD2. The germline gives CDR1 SEHNR, CDR2 FQNEAQ (reference sequence). The V gene end was trimmed by 5 bases and the J gene end by 3 bases; junction bases not matched to a gene: 7. The CDR3 extends over 15 amino acids. CDR3 sequence reads: CASSLTGTSKETQYF. CDR3 in DNA: TGTGCCAGCAGCCTAACCGGGACTAGCAAAGAGACCCAGTACTTC.

The V call is TRBV6-4, the J call TRBJ1-3; D may be TRBD1 (5 bases). The CDR3 sequence is 14 residues long. V lost 1 base and J lost 4, with 8 bases in between. Germline CDR1 MRHNA, CDR2 SNTAGT. As DNA, the CDR3 is TGTGCCAGCAGTGACTTCAGGACAGGAAACACCATATATTTT. Protein product: CASSDFRTGNTIYF.

V and J are TRBV9 and TRBJ2-7; D is unclear. V was cut by 0 bases and J by 6 bases, with 13 bases left in between. The CDR3 sequence is 14 residues long. Germline lookup yields CDR1 SGDLS and CDR2 YYNGEE. The CDR3 DNA reads as TGTGCCAGCAGCGTAGAGTCATGGTCGGGCGAGCAGTACTTC. It translates to CASSVESWSGEQYF.

This sequence joins TRBV2 and TRBJ2-6, with D hard to call. Trimming took 7 bases from V and 2 from J, leaving 12 bases between them. CDR3 length: 15 residues. CDR1 is SNHLY, CDR2 FYNNEI, per germline. The CDR3 DNA is TGTGCCAGCACTACCTCCCGGGCTGGGGCCAACGTCCTGACTTTC. It encodes CASTTSRAGANVLTF.

V gene TRBV7-9 combines with J gene TRBJ1-6; D may be TRBD1 (6 bases). This CDR3 contains 14 residues. V was pared by 1 base and J by 6 bases, with 7 bases between. The germline V gene encodes CDR1 SEHNR and CDR2 FQNEAQ (reference sequence). DNA of the CDR3: TGTGCCAGCAGCTTAGGGACAGTTAATTCACCCCTCCACTTT. As protein: CASSLGTVNSPLHF.

Notes on this clone: Additional DNA sequences in this sample encode the identical CDR3. The chain has TRBV27 and TRBJ2-5, with a tentative D call TRBD1 (6 bases). The CDR3 sequence is 14 residues long. Germline V gene lookup returns CDR1 MNHEY and CDR2 SMNVEV (reference sequence). Trimming left V 5 bases short and J 5 bases short, with 15 bases between. The CDR3 nucleotides read TGTGCCAGCAGTCAAGACAGGTTTCGCGAGACCCAGTACTTC. It translates to CASSQDRFRETQYF.

The V and J genes are TRBV7-8 and TRBJ2-5; TRBD1 aligns across 7 bases. The V gene's germline CDR1 is SGHVS and CDR2 FQNEAQ. V trimming: 1 base; J trimming: 2 bases; junction bases outside the gene matches: 4. CDR3 length equals 15 residues. DNA of the CDR3: TGTGCCAGCAGCTTAGTGGGACAGATGCAAGAGACCCAGTACTTC. Its protein product is CASSLVGQMQETQYF. Drawing the rest from reference TRBV7-8 and TRBJ2-5, the complete variable domain is GAGVSQSPRYKVAKRGQDVALRCDPISGHVSLFWYQQALGQGPEFLTYFQNEAQLDKSGLPSDRFFAERPEGSVSTLKIQRTQQEDSAVYLCASSLVGQMQETQYFGPGTRLLVL.

This clone was counted between two and nine times. This rearrangement joins TRBV6-5 to TRBJ2-1; tentative D call: TRBD2 (6 bases). Between the trimmed V and J ends, which lost 6 bases and 6 bases, there was a span of 18 bases. CDR1 is MNHEY, CDR2 SVGAGI, per germline. The CDR3 is 15 amino acids. The DNA for the CDR3 is TGTGCCAGCAGACCGGGACTCATAGTGGGCAATGAGCAGTTCTTC. It is translated as CASRPGLIVGNEQFF.

The chain is built from TRBV7-2 and TRBJ1-3; weak D call: TRBD1 (5 bases). Trimming stripped 2 bases from V and 0 bases from J, with 8 bases between. Germline assignment: CDR1 SGHTA and CDR2 FQGNSA. This CDR3 is 15 amino acids long. The CDR3 bases are TGTGCCAGCAGCTTACAGGGTAACTCTGGAAACACCATATATTTT. Residues: CASSLQGNSGNTIYF.

The chain combines TRBV13 with TRBJ1-2; D perhaps matches TRBD1 (6 bases). This CDR3 region has 18 residues. The germline V and J ends were trimmed by 5 bases and 2 bases, with 24 bases remaining between them. CDR1 is PRHDT, CDR2 FYEKMQ, per germline (reference sequence). As DNA, the CDR3 is TGTGCCAGCAGCACTTACCGGGACACCTCATGGGAAAACTATGGCTACACCTTC. Translated: CASSTYRDTSWENYGYTF.

This clone was observed a handful of times. The gene calls are TRBV9 and TRBJ2-4, with D possibly matching TRBD1 (5 bases). V was trimmed by 1 base and J by 6 bases, leaving 8 bases between them. This CDR3 spans 13 amino acids. Germline V CDR1 and CDR2: SGDLS, YYNGEE. In DNA, the CDR3 is TGTGCCAGCAGCGTAAGCCAGGGAAACATTCAGTACTTC. It is translated as CASSVSQGNIQYF.

The chain employs TRBV5-1 and TRBJ2-7, with 11 bases aligning to TRBD2. Germline values: CDR1 SGHRS, CDR2 YFSETQ. The CDR3 sequence is 17 residues long. Losses at the gene ends were 6 bases for V and 2 bases for J; bases not matched to a gene: 13. CDR3 loop: CASTKALTSGGTYEQYF. In nucleotides, the CDR3 is TGCGCCAGCACCAAAGCGCTAACTAGCGGGGGTACCTACGAGCAGTACTTC.

This chain connects TRBV5-1 to TRBJ1-4; possible D gene TRBD1, 5 bases. With 2 bases removed from V and 1 base from J, the gap between germline ends came to 9 bases. Per germline, CDR1 SGHRS and CDR2 YFSETQ. The CDR3 covers 15 residues. The CDR3 nucleotides read TGCGCCAGCAGCTTTTTCACAGGAACTAATGAAAAACTGTTTTTT. It translates to CASSFFTGTNEKLFF.

The chain joins TRBV7-9 to TRBJ1-3; D not certain. V lost 1 base, J lost 8 bases, and 15 bases lay in between. Germline V lookup: CDR1 SEHNR, CDR2 FQNEAQ (reference sequence). CDR3 length: 15 residues. CDR3 sequence (DNA): TGTGCCAGCAGCTTAGAAGCAGGAGGTTTAGACACCATATATTTT. Translating gives CASSLEAGGLDTIYF.